This T cell receptor beta chain was sequenced in a study of blood T cell repertoires in COVID-19. Whole-study context: The origin of the acute and convalescent COVID-19 samples was the United States, Italy and Spain. Sample material is recorded as cDNA or gDNA derived from T cells, B-cell-depleted T cells, or PBMCs.

The length of the CDR3 is 18 residues. Germline V gene data show CDR1 as SGHVS and CDR2 as FNYEAQ. The trim removed 1 base at V and 6 bases at J, leaving 13 bases unmatched. The authors' processing: Reference gene primer amplification in the assay estimated nucleated cell counts. The assay was immunoSEQ multiplex PCR, and TCRdb's table has in-frame clones only and misses some. V and J calls and clone size are given by that table; D and trimming were obtained from the DNA. The repertoire holds some 200,000 clones, with about nine tenths as singletons. Specimen: peripheral blood. This receptor was taken from a man between 65 and 80 years old with acute or convalescent COVID-19. The chain couples TRBV7-6 to TRBJ2-1; 9 bases agree with TRBD2. The DNA for the CDR3 is TGTGCCAGCAGCTTAGGATTTAGCGGGAGTACCTTTGGCAATGAGCAGTTCTTC. Translating gives CASSLGFSGSTFGNEQFF.